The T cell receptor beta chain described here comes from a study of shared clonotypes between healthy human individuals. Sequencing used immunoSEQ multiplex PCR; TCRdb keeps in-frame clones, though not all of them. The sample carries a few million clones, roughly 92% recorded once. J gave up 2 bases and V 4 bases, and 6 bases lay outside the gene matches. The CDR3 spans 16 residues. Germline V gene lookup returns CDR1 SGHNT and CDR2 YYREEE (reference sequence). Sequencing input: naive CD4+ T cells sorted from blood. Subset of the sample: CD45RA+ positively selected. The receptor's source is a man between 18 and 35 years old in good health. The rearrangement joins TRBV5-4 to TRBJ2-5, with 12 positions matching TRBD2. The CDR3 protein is CASSLATSGGQETQYF. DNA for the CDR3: TGTGCCAGCAGCCTAGCGACTAGCGGGGGACAAGAGACCCAGTACTTC.